The source of this T cell receptor beta chain is a study of shared clonotypes between healthy human individuals. Sorted-subset replicate PCRs used 200 ng DNA, about 30,000 T cell genomes. The assay was immunoSEQ multiplex PCR, and TCRdb's table has in-frame clones only and misses some. In the table there are about 2.4 million clones, around nine tenths of which are singletons. This CDR3 has 16 amino acids. Trimming at V came to 8 bases and at J to 4 bases, leaving 9 bases not matched to a gene. Looked up from germline, CDR1 is MNHEY and CDR2 is SMNVEV (reference sequence). Sequencing used naive CD4+ T cells sorted from blood. The subset here: CD45RA+ positively selected. The V gene is TRBV27, the J gene TRBJ2-2, with 11 bases matching TRBD1. This TCR came from a man between 18 and 29 years old in good health. The DNA of the CDR3 is TGTGCCAGCCGACATTGGACAGGGGGCATCACCGGGGAGCTGTTTTTT. Translating gives CASRHWTGGITGELFF.